This TCR beta chain originates from a study of cytomegalovirus exposure and HLA in healthy donors. Regarding this clone: No antigen is known for it.

General study results and limits: One later analysis, an examination of the 120 validation repertoires, found that first-cohort TCR clusters tended to co-occur in them. Rare TCR sequences predominated, though certain public TCRs were found in many donors. In vitro, three CMV-associated chains proved specific for CMV antigens.

Data came from immunoSEQ multiplex PCR; TCRdb stores just in-frame clones and leaves some out. Of some 170,000 clones listed, roughly 89% were seen once; the top ten hold over 9%. Sample: PBMCs. The receptor was isolated from a woman aged 18-35 years in good health and CMV-seropositive.

CDR3 DNA: TGTGCCAGCAGTTTAGGAGGGACAGCCAGCTATGGCTACACCTTC. It codes for CASSLGGTASYGYTF. The chain is built from TRBV28 and TRBJ1-2, with 7 bases lining up with TRBD1. This CDR3 comprises 15 residues. The V gene end was trimmed by 2 bases and the J gene end by 4 bases; junction bases not matched to a gene: 7. CDR1 MDHEN and CDR2 SYDVKM come from the germline V gene.